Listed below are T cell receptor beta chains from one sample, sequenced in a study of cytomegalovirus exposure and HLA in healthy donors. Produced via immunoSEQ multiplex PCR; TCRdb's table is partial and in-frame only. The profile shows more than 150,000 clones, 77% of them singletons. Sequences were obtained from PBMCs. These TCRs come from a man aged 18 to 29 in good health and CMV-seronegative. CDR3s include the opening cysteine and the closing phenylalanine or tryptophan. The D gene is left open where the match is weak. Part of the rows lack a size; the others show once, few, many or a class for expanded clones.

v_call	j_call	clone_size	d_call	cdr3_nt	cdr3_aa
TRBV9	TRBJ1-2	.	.	TGTGCCAGCAGCGTAGGGGGCAGTTCGGGCTATGGCTACACCTTC	CASSVGGSSGYGYTF
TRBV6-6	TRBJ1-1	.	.	TGTGCCAGCAGACAGGACGGAAGGACTGAAGCTTTCTTT	CASRQDGRTEAFF
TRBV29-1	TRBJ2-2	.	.	TGCAGCGTTGTAGGGAGTCGCACCGGGGAGCTGTTTTTT	CSVVGSRTGELFF
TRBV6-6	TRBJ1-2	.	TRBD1	TGTGCCAGCACCACAGGGGAGATCTACACCTTC	CASTTGEIYTF
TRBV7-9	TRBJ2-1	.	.	TGTGCCAGCAGCCCCACAGGGAGGGGGGGGCCCTACAATGAGCAGTTCTTC	CASSPTGRGGPYNEQFF
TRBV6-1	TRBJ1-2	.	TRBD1	TGTGCCAGCAGTTCTTACAGACAGGGTAACTATGGCTACACCTTC	CASSSYRQGNYGYTF
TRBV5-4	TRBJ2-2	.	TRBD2	TGTGCCAGCAGCTTGGCCGGGAGGGATCGGGGCACCGGGGAGCTGTTTTTT	CASSLAGRDRGTGELFF
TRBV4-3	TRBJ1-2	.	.	TGCGCCAGCAGCCACCGCGGAGAGAGCTATGGCTACACCTTC	CASSHRGESYGYTF
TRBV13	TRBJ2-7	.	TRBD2	TGTGCCAGCAGCTTAAGCTCTAAGGCTAGCGGGAGGGTCCACGAGCAGTACTTC	CASSLSSKASGRVHEQYF
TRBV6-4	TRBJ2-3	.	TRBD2	TGTGCCAGCAGTGAGGTGGCGGGGGGCGGCACAGATACGCAGTATTTT	CASSEVAGGGTDTQYF
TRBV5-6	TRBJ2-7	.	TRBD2	TGTGCCAGCAAGCAGCGGGGTGCGACCTACGAGCAGTACTTC	CASKQRGATYEQYF
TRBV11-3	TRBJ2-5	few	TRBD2	TGTGCCAGCAGCTCCGGACTAGCGGGAGGGTTGGGAGCGGCCCAGTACTTC	CASSSGLAGGLGAAQYF
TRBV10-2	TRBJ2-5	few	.	TGCGCCAGCAGTGAGTCGTTTTCGGGAGAGACCCAGTACTTC	CASSESFSGETQYF
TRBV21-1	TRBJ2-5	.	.	TGTGCCAGCCAGAAAAACAGGATTGAGACCCAGTACTTC	CASQKNRIETQYF
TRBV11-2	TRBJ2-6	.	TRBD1	TGTGCCAGCAGCTTGGAACAGGGGTCTGCGGGGGCCAACGTCCTGACTTTC	CASSLEQGSAGANVLTF
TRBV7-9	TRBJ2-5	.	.	TGTGCCAGCAGCTTAGACTCCAGGGATCAAGAGACCCAGTACTTC	CASSLDSRDQETQYF
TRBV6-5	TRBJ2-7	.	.	TGTGCCAGCAGTTACTCGATGCGTACCCGAGCCTACGAGCAGTACTTC	CASSYSMRTRAYEQYF